This TCR beta chain emerged from a study of blood T cell repertoires in COVID-19. Study-wide background: Samples of COVID-19 (acute and convalescent) were obtained from the United States, Italy and Spain.

The germline gives CDR1 SNHLY, CDR2 FYNNEI. The V and J ends lost 4 bases and 5 bases respectively, with 14 bases between them. CDR3 length equals 14 residues. Clones were sequenced by immunoSEQ multiplex PCR, and TCRdb holds only the in-frame ones, with some missing. Of 100,000 to 120,000 clones in the sample, 75% to 90% were seen once. The sequencing sample was made of peripheral blood. V is TRBV2 and J is TRBJ1-2; D is perhaps TRBD1 (6 bases). This receptor was obtained from a woman aged 55-70 years with COVID-19, enrolled during active disease. The CDR3 sequence: CASSALGARYGYTF. The CDR3 nucleotides read TGTGCCAGCAGTGCGTTGGGGGCGCGTTATGGCTACACCTTC.